The source of this TCR beta chain is a study of graft-versus-host responses after intestinal transplantation. Looking at the study overall: Those transplanted obtained multivisceral, liver-intestinal, or isolated intestinal grafts. Among the recipients, all got anti-thymocyte globulin induction and then tacrolimus and steroids for roughly three years.

TCRdb keeps only in-frame clones here, not all; method: immunoSEQ multiplex PCR. The sample carries roughly 73,000 clones, around 87% recorded once. As regards this clone: Antigen specificity is unknown.

With 4 bases removed from V and 0 bases from J, the gap between germline ends came to 15 bases. The CDR3 is 16 amino acids. Germline CDR1 and CDR2: MGHRA and YSYEKL. The sample was unstimulated CD8+ T cells sorted from spleen or lymph node cells, taken before transplant. The gene calls are TRBV4-1 and TRBJ1-1; the D is unclear. The receptor's source is a human donor who was the organ donor for an intestinal transplant. The CDR3 region is CASSRPAGLMNTEAFF. The CDR3, as DNA: TGCGCCAGCAGCCGTCCAGCAGGCCTCATGAACACTGAAGCTTTCTTT.